The 4 T cell receptor beta chains in this list originate from one sample, sequenced in a study of blood T cell repertoires in COVID-19. Only in-frame clones appear in the TCRdb table, and some are missing; sequencing was by immunoSEQ multiplex PCR. This sample has fewer than 60,000 clones, with roughly 82% found just once. Sequencing input: peripheral blood. Receptors originate from a human donor in a cohort sampled during active COVID-19.

The gene calls are TRBV5-1 and TRBJ2-1, with a possible D match to TRBD1 (5 bases). V was clipped by 4 bases and J by 4 bases, with 15 bases between them. CDR1 SGHRS and CDR2 YFSETQ come from the germline V gene. This CDR3 region has 15 residues. CDR3 protein: CASSITGSEYNEQFF. The CDR3 DNA reads as TGCGCCAGCAGCATCACAGGTTCCGAGTACAATGAGCAGTTCTTC.

The chain is built from TRBV7-8 and TRBJ2-1; 8 bases match TRBD2. Per the germline V gene, CDR1 is SGHVS and CDR2 is FQNEAQ. The V and J ends lost 8 bases and 0 bases, in that order; junction bases with no gene match: 6. CDR3 length equals 15 residues. In DNA, the CDR3 is TGTGCCAGCCGAGAAAGCGGGAGCTCCTACAATGAGCAGTTCTTC. Protein sequence: CASRESGSSYNEQFF.

This chain joins TRBV11-3 and TRBJ2-3; 7 positions match TRBD2. Unmatched junction bases numbered 4, after V lost 0 bases and J lost 7 bases. Germline CDR1 reads SGHNT; CDR2 reads YENEEA. This CDR3 is 14 amino acids long. The CDR3 spells CASSLDGSGNTQYF. DNA of the CDR3: TGTGCCAGCAGCTTAGACGGGAGCGGGAATACGCAGTATTTT.

This rearrangement joins TRBV20-1 to TRBJ2-3; the match to TRBD2 covers 8 bases. The CDR3 is 14 residues long. The ends lost 3 bases at V and 2 bases at J; junction bases unmatched: 4. CDR1 DFQATT and CDR2 SNEGSKA come from the germline V gene (reference sequence). CDR3 in amino acids: CSASTSGSTDTQYF. CDR3 DNA: TGCAGTGCTAGTACTAGCGGCTCCACAGATACGCAGTATTTT.